Described below is a single T cell receptor (beta chain) sequence and its context. The target of this receptor is not known. No much larger clone exists at a distance of one base, and base qualities are not known. These data belong to a study of blood T cell repertoires in COVID-19 (dated by TCRdb to the early 2020s). As for the study more broadly: Samples covering the acute and convalescent phases of COVID-19 were provided by collaborators in the United States, Italy and Spain. The material from the prospective study consisted of cDNA or gDNA derived from T cells, B-cell-depleted T cells, or PBMCs. The dataset comprised deeply sampled blood TCRbeta repertoires from subjects exposed to, actively infected with, or recovered from COVID-19. The repertoires were released in a freely available public database intended as a resource for research on the immune response to SARS-CoV-2. Samples came from the ongoing ImmuneRACE study (first 160 participants) plus 1,254 subjects from 6 global collaborators. The sample metadata nearly always contained a de-identified subject ID, COVID-19 status, age in years and sex. HLA class I and class II types, where available, came from metadata supplied by the sample provider rather than from assay-based typing. Results the study describes overall, beyond this receptor: How much clinical and demographic metadata was included differed by source and by participant, and the metadata was provided uncurated.

At one collaborating source in Seattle, patients were enrolled during active infection and were followed longitudinally through the course of disease. Collaborating institutions collected whole blood in K2EDTA tubes following their own protocols. For TCRbeta analysis, collaborators shipped samples as frozen whole blood, isolated PBMCs, or DNA extracted from either of those sample types. TCRbeta CDR3 regions were amplified from genomic DNA using the immunoSEQ Assay, a bias-controlled multiplex PCR. As for the original processing: Nucleated cell counts per sample were estimated from amplification of reference gene primers within the assay. To quantify the absolute abundance of each unique TCRbeta CDR3 rearrangement, sequence reads were collapsed and filtered. For each sample, productive Simpson clonality was calculated as the square root of Simpson's diversity index over productive rearrangements. TCRdb limited this immuneACCESS table to in-frame rearrangements with V and J called. A share of clones is missing; checked studies link under half to unresolved V genes, and the rest is unexplained. V and J calls and clone size are copied from that table; D and trimming were computed from the DNA. Counted in this sample were about 170,000 clones; around 87% of them appeared once. The ten biggest clones cover 0.45% to 0.6% of the sample.

This TCR was sampled from a man aged 55-75 years with COVID-19, enrolled during active disease. Material for sequencing was peripheral blood.

The nucleotide sequence reads TGTGCCAGCCGTGGTGGGAGGGTAATGAACACTGAAGCTTTCTTT. Its amino acids are CASRGGRVMNTEAFF. The chain is made from TRBV19 and TRBJ1-1, with an unclear D gene assignment. In the germline V gene (reference sequence), CDR1 corresponds to LNHDA and CDR2 to SQIVND. The CDR3 runs 15 residues from the cysteine to the phenylalanine. This entry keeps only the CDR3 DNA: 45 bases, framed from base 1. V gives up 9 bases and J gives up 0 bases, and the segment between their germline ends measures 17 bases.